The 22 T cell receptor beta chains below all came from one sample that was sequenced in a study of shared clonotypes between healthy human individuals. Method: immunoSEQ multiplex PCR; TCRdb's copy keeps in-frame clones and lacks some. The repertoire consists of some 2,500,000 clones, with under 95% occurring once and the leading ten covering approximately 0.41%. Source material: naive CD4+ T cells from PBMCs. As for subset: CD45RA+ positively selected. These receptor sequences come from a man younger than 35 in good health. Some clones in this sample may be carry-over from other donors' samples.

The rearrangement joins TRBV28 to TRBJ1-3; D gene uncertain. The CDR3 is 16 residues long. Germline V gene data show CDR1 as MDHEN and CDR2 as SYDVKM. Trimming took 2 bases from V and 0 from J, leaving 11 bases between them. The DNA of the CDR3 is TGTGCCAGCAGTTTAGGGCGGACGAGCTCTGGAAACACCATATATTTT. Protein product: CASSLGRTSSGNTIYF.

In its sample, this clone was seen a few times. Other DNA sequences in this sample translate to the same CDR3. The chain links TRBV9 to TRBJ1-1; the D is unclear. CDR1 is SGDLS and CDR2 is YYNGEE in the germline V gene. Trimming removed 0 bases from V and 2 bases from J, with 5 bases in between. The CDR3 is made up of 13 amino acids. CDR3 sequence: CASSVAPNTEAFF. DNA of the CDR3: TGTGCCAGCAGCGTAGCTCCAAACACTGAAGCTTTCTTT.

The V and J genes are TRBV5-1 and TRBJ2-2; possible D gene TRBD2, 5 bases. The V gene lost 5 bases and the J gene lost 4 bases, with 12 bases spanning the gap. CDR3 length: 14 amino acids. The germline CDR1 and CDR2 sequences are SGHRS and YFSETQ. CDR3 loop: CASREDLSTGELFF. The CDR3 DNA is TGCGCCAGCAGGGAGGACCTATCCACCGGGGAGCTGTTTTTT.

Details on this clone: Other DNA sequences in this sample translate to the same CDR3. This chain joins TRBV6-1 and TRBJ2-5; a possible D gene is TRBD1 (5 bases). The CDR3 covers 14 residues. V dropped 2 bases and J dropped 5 bases, with 12 bases sitting between them. The germline gives CDR1 MNHNS, CDR2 SASEGT. In DNA, the CDR3 is TGTGCCAGCAGTGAACAGGGAACCCAGGAGACCCAGTACTTC. This gives the protein CASSEQGTQETQYF.

This chain joins TRBV7-3 and TRBJ2-3, with D maybe TRBD2 (5 bases). V gave up 6 bases and J gave up 2 bases, with 12 bases separating them. The CDR3 runs 14 residues. Germline CDR1 is SGHTA and CDR2 is FQGTGA. The CDR3 DNA is TGTGCCAGCAGTATTGGACTGCACACAGATACGCAGTATTTT. Its translation: CASSIGLHTDTQYF.

The chain is built from TRBV5-5 and TRBJ1-1, with D possibly being TRBD1 (6 bases). The V and J ends lost 4 bases and 0 bases respectively, with 13 bases between them. This CDR3 has 15 amino acids. Germline CDR1 SGHKS, CDR2 YYEKEE (reference sequence). This CDR3 is CASSRRTALNTEAFF. The CDR3 region has the DNA TGTGCCAGCAGCCGAAGGACAGCTTTGAACACTGAAGCTTTCTTT.

The chain links TRBV23-1 to TRBJ2-1; D remains ambiguous. TRBV23-1 is assigned to the ORF class and has an uncertain function. V was clipped by 4 bases and J by 0 bases, with 13 bases between them. CDR3 length equals 16 residues. CDR3 region: CASSRQRVISYNEQFF. The CDR3 DNA sequence: TGCGCCAGCAGTCGGCAGCGAGTTATCTCCTACAATGAGCAGTTCTTC.

The chain is built from TRBV2 and TRBJ2-7; the D gene is possibly TRBD2 (5 bases). The CDR3 runs to 16 residues. Trimming left V 5 bases short and J 0 bases short, with 17 bases between. Per germline, CDR1 SNHLY and CDR2 FYNNEI. CDR3 sequence: CASSTDRTGSSYEQYF. Here the CDR3 DNA reads TGTGCCAGCAGTACCGATCGGACTGGGAGCTCCTACGAGCAGTACTTC.

In DNA form, the CDR3 reads TGTGCCAGCAGCGTAGACAGGGGAAGGGGAGAGCAGTACTTC. Translating it yields CASSVDRGRGEQYF. The V call is TRBV9, the J call TRBJ2-7; TRBD1 agrees at 7 bases. This CDR3 has 14 amino acids. Germline V lookup: CDR1 SGDLS, CDR2 YYNGEE. V gave up 0 bases and J gave up 7 bases; unmatched junction bases: 7.

This sequence joins TRBV29-1 and TRBJ2-1, with TRBD2 matching over 7 bases. This CDR3 region has 16 residues. Germline CDR1 reads SQVTM; CDR2 reads ANQGSEA. The V and J ends lost 5 bases and 6 bases, in that order; junction bases with no gene match: 16. The CDR3 here is CSVKLPGRTSLNEQFF. In nucleotides, the CDR3 is TGCAGCGTTAAGCTGCCAGGGCGGACTAGTCTCAATGAGCAGTTCTTC.

The chain carries TRBV15 and TRBJ2-2, with D unclear. Germline values: CDR1 LNHNV, CDR2 YYDKDF (reference sequence). This CDR3 has 13 residues. Trimming stripped 1 base from V and 6 bases from J, with 6 bases between. CDR3 residues: CATSRVRAGELFF. In DNA form, the CDR3 reads TGTGCCACCAGCAGAGTACGGGCCGGGGAGCTGTTTTTT.

The chain links TRBV2 to TRBJ1-1; TRBD1 might be the D (6 bases). This CDR3 comprises 14 residues. V was cut by 5 bases and J by 4 bases, with 14 bases left in between. Germline values: CDR1 SNHLY, CDR2 FYNNEI. The CDR3 coding sequence is TGTGCCAGCAGTTTACAGGGTGGGGGCACTGAAGCTTTCTTT. Amino acids: CASSLQGGGTEAFF.

Turning to this clone: In the same sample, other DNA sequences code for this CDR3. The chain couples TRBV2 to TRBJ1-1; tentative D call: TRBD1 (6 bases). V was pared by 9 bases and J by 4 bases, with 12 bases between. There are 12 residues in the CDR3. Germline assignment: CDR1 SNHLY and CDR2 FYNNEI. The CDR3 DNA sequence: TGTGCCAGTAGGGGGGAGGGCACTGAAGCTTTCTTT. Its translation: CASRGEGTEAFF.

Regarding this clone: This specimen includes other DNA sequences encoding the same CDR3. V is TRBV27 and J is TRBJ1-4; 7 bases line up with TRBD1. After removal of 4 bases from V and 3 bases from J, the junction contained 5 bases not matched to a gene. This CDR3 comprises 15 residues. Germline V lookup: CDR1 MNHEY, CDR2 SMNVEV (reference sequence). The CDR3: CASSSLGTANEKLFF. CDR3 sequence (DNA): TGTGCCAGCAGTTCGCTCGGGACAGCTAATGAAAAACTGTTTTTT.

This clone has only a few counts. The chain carries TRBV7-2 and TRBJ1-1, with D unresolved. CDR3 size: 14 residues. The V end lost 5 bases, the J end lost 7 bases, and 17 bases lay between the germline ends. Per the germline V gene, CDR1 is SGHTA and CDR2 is FQGNSA. The CDR3 region has the DNA TGTGCCAGCAGCCCAATGGTTCGGCAGCTTGAAGCTTTCTTT. Amino acids: CASSPMVRQLEAFF. The full variable domain, with the rest looked up from reference TRBV7-2 and TRBJ1-1, is GAGVSQSPSNKVTEKGKDVELRCDPISGHTALYWYRQSLGQGLEFLIYFQGNSAPDKSGLPSDRFSAERTGGSVSTLTIQRTQQEDSAVYLCASSPMVRQLEAFFGQGTRLTVV.

The chain has TRBV11-3 and TRBJ2-5; D might be TRBD2 (6 bases). V was shortened by 4 bases and J by 4 bases, with 10 bases between the two germline ends. The CDR3 sequence is 13 residues long. CDR1 SGHNT and CDR2 YENEEA come from the germline V gene. For the CDR3, the DNA is TGTGCCAGCAGCTCGGGACTCACAGAGACCCAGTACTTC. It is translated as CASSSGLTETQYF.

In its sample, this clone was seen once. The V and J genes are TRBV6-1 and TRBJ1-4; D is ambiguous. CDR3 length: 13 residues. The germline V gene encodes CDR1 MNHNS and CDR2 SASEGT. V lost 0 bases, J lost 5 bases, and 4 bases lay in between. CDR3 loop: CASSEANNEKLFF. The DNA of the CDR3 is TGTGCCAGCAGTGAAGCTAACAATGAAAAACTGTTTTTT.

V usage is TRBV7-2 and J usage is TRBJ2-6, with 7 positions matching TRBD1. Germline lookup yields CDR1 SGHTA and CDR2 FQGNSA. V lost 3 bases, J lost 0 bases, and 5 bases stayed unmatched. This CDR3 has 17 residues. CDR3 region: CASSLLAGGSGANVLTF. The CDR3 region has the DNA TGTGCCAGCAGCTTGTTGGCAGGGGGCTCTGGGGCCAACGTCCTGACTTTC.

The gene calls are TRBV11-2 and TRBJ2-2; 8 bases are a match to TRBD1. Losses at the gene ends were 1 base for V and 4 bases for J; bases not matched to a gene: 5. The CDR3 totals 16 residues. Germline values: CDR1 SGHAT, CDR2 FQNNGV. CDR3 bases: TGTGCCAGCAGCTTAGCAGGGGGCGCTTTCACCGGGGAGCTGTTTTTT. Translating gives CASSLAGGAFTGELFF.

Only a few counts were recorded for this clone. Other nucleotide sequences in the sample specify the same CDR3. This sequence joins TRBV29-1 and TRBJ2-3; D may be TRBD1 or TRBD2 (5 bases each). The germline V gene has CDR1 SQVTM and CDR2 ANQGSEA. The ends were cut back, 1 base at V and 6 bases at J, with 5 bases in the middle. This CDR3 contains 11 residues. The CDR3 protein is CSVEGGDTQYF. CDR3 bases: TGCAGCGTTGAAGGGGGGGATACGCAGTATTTT.

The chain uses TRBV5-8 and TRBJ2-3; maybe TRBD2 (5 bases). V was cut by 4 bases and J by 2 bases, with 11 bases left in between. CDR1 SGHTS and CDR2 YDEGEE come from the germline V gene. This CDR3 comprises 14 residues. CDR3 nucleotide sequence: TGTGCCAGCAGCCCGGAGGTAGCCACAGATACGCAGTATTTT. Its protein is CASSPEVATDTQYF.

This chain joins TRBV6-5 and TRBJ1-5; D unresolved. Trimming pared 4 bases from V and 0 bases from J, leaving 4 bases between. Germline V gene lookup returns CDR1 MNHEY and CDR2 SVGAGI. This CDR3 region has 13 residues. The CDR3 bases are TGTGCCAGCAGTTCTCTTAGCAATCAGCCCCAGCATTTT. Its translation is CASSSLSNQPQHF.